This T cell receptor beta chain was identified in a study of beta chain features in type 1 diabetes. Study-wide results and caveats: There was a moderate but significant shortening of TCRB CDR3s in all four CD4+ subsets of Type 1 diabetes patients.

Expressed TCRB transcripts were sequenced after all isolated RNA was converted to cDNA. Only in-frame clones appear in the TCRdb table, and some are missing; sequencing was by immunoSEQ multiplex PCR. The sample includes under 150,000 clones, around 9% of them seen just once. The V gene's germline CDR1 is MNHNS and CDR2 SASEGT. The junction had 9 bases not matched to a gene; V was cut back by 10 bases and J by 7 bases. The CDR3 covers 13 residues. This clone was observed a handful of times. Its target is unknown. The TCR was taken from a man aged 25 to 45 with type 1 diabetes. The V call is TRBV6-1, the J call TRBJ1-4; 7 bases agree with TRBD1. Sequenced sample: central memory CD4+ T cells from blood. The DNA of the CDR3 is TGTGCCATCGGGAGGGGGCAGGGTGAAAAACTGTTTTTT. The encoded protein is CAIGRGQGEKLFF.